This entry describes one T cell receptor beta chain. The sample originates from a study of blood T cell repertoires in COVID-19. This CDR3 region has 15 residues. Produced via immunoSEQ multiplex PCR; TCRdb's table is partial and in-frame only. Of roughly 330,000 clones listed, over 75% are singletons. The chain links TRBV1 to TRBJ1-5. TRBV1 is a pseudogene. Material for sequencing was PBMCs or T cells enriched from blood (not recorded which). The receptor was derived from a woman aged 18-35 years who had recovered from COVID-19. This CDR3 reads CTSSQEGGAAQPQHF. Here the CDR3 DNA reads TGCACCAGCAGCCAAGAAGGGGGGGCTGCTCAGCCCCAGCATTTT.